The clone carrying this T cell receptor beta chain is hyperexpanded. This CDR3 spans 12 amino acids. The ends were cut back, 3 bases at V and 4 bases at J, with 3 bases in the middle. Germline V CDR1 and CDR2: KGHDR, SFDVKD. This sample was taken from a study of HIV-infected patients and healthy controls. TCRdb itself ran the 5' RACE reads through MiXCR, one entry per CDR3 protein. The sample has some 19,000 distinct CDR3 sequences, over 15% seen once; the top ten hold 20% to 25%. This clonotype originated in a human donor in good health. V usage is TRBV24-1 and J usage is TRBJ1-5; the D is unclear. Sequences were obtained from CD8+ T cells from blood. The chain's CDR3 is CATSDINQPQHF. The CDR3 DNA follows: TGTGCCACCAGTGATATTAATCAGCCCCAGCATTTT.